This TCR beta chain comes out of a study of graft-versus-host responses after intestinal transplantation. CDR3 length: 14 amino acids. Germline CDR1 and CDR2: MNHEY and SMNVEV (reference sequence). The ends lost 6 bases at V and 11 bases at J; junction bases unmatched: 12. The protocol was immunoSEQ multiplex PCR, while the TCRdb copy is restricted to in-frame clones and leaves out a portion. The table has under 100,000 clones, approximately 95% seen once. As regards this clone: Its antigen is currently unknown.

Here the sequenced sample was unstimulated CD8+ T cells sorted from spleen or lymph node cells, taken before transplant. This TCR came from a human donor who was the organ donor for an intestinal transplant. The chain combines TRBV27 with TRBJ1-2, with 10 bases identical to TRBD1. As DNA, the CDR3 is TGTGCCAGCAGCCTGGGGGGGACAGGGGCCCAGTACACCTTC. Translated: CASSLGGTGAQYTF.